The 19 T cell receptor beta chains listed next were all sequenced from one sample in a study of cytomegalovirus exposure and HLA in healthy donors. The repertoire was sequenced with immunoSEQ multiplex PCR; TCRdb's copy has only in-frame clones and lacks some. The sample includes about 150,000 clones, around 88% seen only once; the top ten take approximately 20%. Sequenced material: PBMCs. The receptors were sampled from a man aged 18 to 30 in good health and CMV-seropositive.

This clone has only one observation. The V and J genes are TRBV18 and TRBJ2-1; D is possibly TRBD2 (5 bases). Per the germline V gene, CDR1 is KGHSH and CDR2 is LQKENI. This CDR3 has 13 residues. Trimming shortened V by 8 bases and J by 2 bases, and 10 bases separated the two germline ends. CDR3 nucleotides: TGTGCCAGCACCCCCGGGACCTACAATGAGCAGTTCTTC. Translated: CASTPGTYNEQFF.

This chain connects TRBV7-9 to TRBJ2-5; 7 positions agree with TRBD2. The CDR3 has 16 amino acids. Germline trimming cut 5 bases from V and 2 bases from J; bases unmatched to any gene: 11. The germline V gene encodes CDR1 SEHNR and CDR2 FQNEAQ (reference sequence). The CDR3 sequence is CASSEVGGSTQETQYF. Here the CDR3 DNA reads TGTGCCAGCAGCGAAGTGGGCGGGAGTACGCAAGAGACCCAGTACTTC. The full variable domain, with the rest looked up from reference TRBV7-9 and TRBJ2-5, is DTGVSQNPRHKITKRGQNVTFRCDPISEHNRLYWYRQTLGQGPEFLTYFQNEAQLEKSRLLSDRFSAERPKGSFSTLEIQRTEQGDSAMYLCASSEVGGSTQETQYFGPGTRLLVL.

This rearrangement joins TRBV30 to TRBJ1-5; D is ambiguous. Germline loops: CDR1 GTSNPN, CDR2 SVGIG (reference sequence). CDR3 length equals 16 residues. The V end lost 1 base, the J end lost 5 bases, and 18 bases lay between the germline ends. The CDR3, as DNA: TGTGCCTGGAGTGCCGGTAGCGGAGGGTTAGATCAGCCCCAGCATTTT. This translates into CAWSAGSGGLDQPQHF.

The rearrangement links TRBV6-6 to TRBJ2-7; TRBD1 aligns across 7 bases. CDR1 and CDR2 (germline): MNHNY, SVGAGI (reference sequence). The CDR3 has 13 residues. J lost 5 bases, V lost 6 bases, and 7 bases had no gene match. CDR3 protein: CASRRTGSHEQYF. The CDR3 nucleotides read TGTGCCAGCAGAAGGACAGGAAGCCACGAGCAGTACTTC.

In its sample, this clone was seen a few times. This rearrangement joins TRBV7-2 to TRBJ1-3; D is unresolved. Trimming took 1 base from V and 8 from J, leaving 9 bases between them. The germline gives CDR1 SGHTA, CDR2 FQGNSA. This CDR3 spans 13 amino acids. CDR3 sequence: CASSLDSFDTIYF. The DNA of the CDR3 is TGTGCCAGCAGCTTAGACAGTTTCGACACCATATATTTT.

The chain couples TRBV5-1 to TRBJ2-7; the match to TRBD2 covers 10 bases. The CDR3 runs to 16 residues. The V gene's germline CDR1 is SGHRS and CDR2 YFSETQ. Trimming removed 0 bases from V and 5 bases from J; junction bases left unmatched: 8. CDR3: CASSLGLAGAADEQYF. The CDR3 DNA reads as TGCGCCAGCAGCTTGGGTCTAGCGGGGGCCGCCGACGAGCAGTACTTC.

This clone was recorded a few times. The chain couples TRBV9 to TRBJ2-7, with D unresolved. Germline V gene data show CDR1 as SGDLS and CDR2 as YYNGEE. CDR3 length: 13 amino acids. V lost 0 bases and J lost 0, with 4 bases in between. The DNA for the CDR3 is TGTGCCAGCAGCGTAGGGCCCTCCTACGAGCAGTACTTC. Protein: CASSVGPSYEQYF.

In its sample, this clone was seen once. The J gene is TRBJ2-7, the V gene TRBV5-6; 9 bases line up with TRBD1. This CDR3 has 15 residues. Looked up from germline, CDR1 is SGHDT and CDR2 is YYEEEE. The junction had 9 bases not matched to a gene; V was cut back by 4 bases and J by 4 bases. The CDR3 DNA sequence: TGTGCCAGCAGCCGGGGACAGGGAACCTTTTACGAGCAGTACTTC. Translating gives CASSRGQGTFYEQYF.

This clone was detected many times. The CDR3 coding sequence is TGTGCCACCCGGGGGACGGCTGAAAAACTGTTTTTT. Its translation is CATRGTAEKLFF. This chain joins TRBV18 and TRBJ1-4, with D possibly being TRBD1 (5 bases). The V end lost 10 bases, the J end lost 7 bases, and 13 bases lay between the germline ends. CDR3 length: 12 residues. In germline, CDR1 is KGHSH, CDR2 LQKENI.

The chain couples TRBV6-1 to TRBJ2-4, with D unresolved. There are 12 residues in the CDR3. Germline V lookup: CDR1 MNHNS, CDR2 SASEGT. Trimming took off 1 base at V and 7 bases at J, with 5 bases between the two ends. The CDR3 DNA follows: TGTGCCAGCAGTGAAGTGAGGAACATTCAGTACTTC. This encodes CASSEVRNIQYF.

Here the CDR3 reads CASSTGGGQGPEQFF. The CDR3 DNA reads as TGTGCCAGCAGCACCGGGGGGGGACAGGGGCCTGAGCAGTTCTTC. The V call is TRBV9, the J call TRBJ2-1, with TRBD1 identical over 10 bases. The CDR3 sequence is 15 residues long. The ends lost 4 bases at V and 9 bases at J; junction bases unmatched: 10. The germline V gene has CDR1 SGDLS and CDR2 YYNGEE.

CDR3 nucleotide sequence: TGTGCCAGCAGTTTAATCTCGGTCAACACTGAAGCTTTCTTT. This translates into CASSLISVNTEAFF. The gene calls are TRBV28 and TRBJ1-1; D not resolved. The CDR3 is made up of 14 amino acids. From germline, CDR1 is MDHEN and CDR2 SYDVKM. V was cut by 2 bases and J by 2 bases, with 9 bases left in between.

This clone was detected only a few times. The chain combines TRBV11-2 with TRBJ2-7, with a weak D call TRBD2 (5 bases). V lost 2 bases and J 4 bases, leaving 12 bases between the germline ends. The germline CDR1 and CDR2 sequences are SGHAT and FQNNGV. The CDR3 loop spans 14 amino acids. DNA of the CDR3: TGTGCCAGCAGCTTATACGGGGTTGAGTACGAGCAGTACTTC. Translation gives CASSLYGVEYEQYF. The entire variable domain, with the rest obtained from reference TRBV11-2 and TRBJ2-7, is as follows: EAGVAQSPRYKIIEKRQSVAFWCNPISGHATLYWYQQILGQGPKLLIQFQNNGVVDDSQLPKDRFSAERLKGVDSTLKIQPAKLEDSAVYLCASSLYGVEYEQYFGPGTRLTVT.

The V gene is TRBV18, the J gene TRBJ1-2, with D unclear. The CDR3 runs 16 residues. Germline CDR1 and CDR2: KGHSH and LQKENI. Trimming left V 1 base short and J 0 bases short, with 12 bases between. CDR3 residues: CASSPLDRTSNYGYTF. The CDR3 coding sequence is TGTGCCAGCTCACCACTCGACCGGACTTCTAACTATGGCTACACCTTC.

The chain combines TRBV15 with TRBJ2-5, with a weak D call TRBD2 (7 bases). In germline, CDR1 is LNHNV, CDR2 YYDKDF (reference sequence). Trimming removed 7 bases at V and 4 bases at J, with 16 bases between. The CDR3 runs to 14 residues. The CDR3 region has the DNA TGTGCCACCATGGGGGGGGGCCTAATAGAGACCCAGTACTTC. Protein sequence: CATMGGGLIETQYF.

V usage is TRBV18 and J usage is TRBJ1-1; D is uncertain. Germline CDR1 is KGHSH and CDR2 is LQKENI. V was clipped by 3 bases and J by 8 bases, with 16 bases between them. This CDR3 region has 14 residues. The CDR3 loop reads CASSPGGGRVEAFF. The CDR3 DNA reads as TGTGCCAGCTCACCGGGAGGTGGGAGGGTCGAAGCTTTCTTT.

The rearrangement uses TRBV27 and TRBJ1-1, with D perhaps matching TRBD1 (5 bases). The CDR3 has 16 amino acids. The germline V gene encodes CDR1 MNHEY and CDR2 SMNVEV (reference sequence). Trimming removed 8 bases at V and 0 bases at J, with 19 bases between. The chain's CDR3 is CASGRAGLVMNTEAFF. CDR3 in DNA: TGTGCCAGCGGCAGGGCAGGGTTAGTTATGAACACTGAAGCTTTCTTT.

The chain is built from TRBV30 and TRBJ2-7, with 13 bases that match TRBD2. V gave up 7 bases and J gave up 2 bases; unmatched junction bases: 14. CDR1 is GTSNPN, CDR2 SVGIG, per germline (reference sequence). The CDR3 covers 17 residues. The CDR3 region is CALNTGTSGILTYEQYF. The CDR3 nucleotides read TGTGCCTTAAATACCGGGACTAGCGGGATACTGACCTACGAGCAGTACTTC.

V and J are TRBV7-9 and TRBJ1-2; D unclear. Germline assignment: CDR1 SEHNR and CDR2 FQNEAQ (reference sequence). V lost 0 bases and J lost 7, with 9 bases in between. The CDR3 contains 13 residues. The CDR3 spells CASSLAASSGYTF. The CDR3 DNA is TGTGCCAGCAGCTTAGCAGCCTCCTCTGGCTACACCTTC.